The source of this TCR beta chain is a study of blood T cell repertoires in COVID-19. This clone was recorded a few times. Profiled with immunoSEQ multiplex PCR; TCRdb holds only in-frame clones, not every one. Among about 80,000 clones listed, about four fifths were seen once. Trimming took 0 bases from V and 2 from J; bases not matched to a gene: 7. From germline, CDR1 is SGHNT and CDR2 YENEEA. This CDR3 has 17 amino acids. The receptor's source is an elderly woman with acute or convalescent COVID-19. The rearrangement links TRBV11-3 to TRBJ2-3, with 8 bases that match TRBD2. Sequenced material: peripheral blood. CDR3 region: CASSLDPPGGYTDTQYF. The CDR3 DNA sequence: TGTGCCAGCAGCTTAGATCCCCCGGGGGGGTACACAGATACGCAGTATTTT. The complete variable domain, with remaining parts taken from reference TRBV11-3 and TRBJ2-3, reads EAGVVQSPRYKIIEKKQPVAFWCNPISGHNTLYWYLQNLGQGPELLIRYENEEAVDDSQLPKDRFSAERLKGVDSTLKIQPAELGDSAVYLCASSLDPPGGYTDTQYFGPGTRLTVL.